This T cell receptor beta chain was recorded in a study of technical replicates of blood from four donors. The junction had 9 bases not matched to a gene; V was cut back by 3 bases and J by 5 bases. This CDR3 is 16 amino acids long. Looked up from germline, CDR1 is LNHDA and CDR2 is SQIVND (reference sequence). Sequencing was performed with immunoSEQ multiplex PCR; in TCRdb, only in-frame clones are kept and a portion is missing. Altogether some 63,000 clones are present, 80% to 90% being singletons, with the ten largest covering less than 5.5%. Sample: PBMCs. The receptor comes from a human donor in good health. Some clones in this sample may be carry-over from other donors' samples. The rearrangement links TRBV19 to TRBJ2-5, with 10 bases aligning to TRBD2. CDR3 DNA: TGTGCCAGTAGTATCGTTAGCGGGAGGTCGAGGGAGACCCAGTACTTC. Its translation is CASSIVSGRSRETQYF. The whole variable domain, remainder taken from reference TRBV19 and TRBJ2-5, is DGGITQSPKYLFRKEGQNVTLSCEQNLNHDAMYWYRQDPGQGLRLIYYSQIVNDFQKGDIAEGYSVSREKKESFPLTVTSAQKNPTAFYLCASSIVSGRSRETQYFGPGTRLLVL.